A single T cell receptor beta chain is shown here with its context. The antigen remains undetermined. The CDR3 has 16 residues. Germline CDR1 is KGHSH and CDR2 is LQKENI. Trimming left V 5 bases short and J 0 bases short, with 16 bases between. The sample comes from a study of cytomegalovirus exposure and HLA in healthy donors. Study summary: Genetic ancestry analysis placed about 76% of the 398 donors that were genotyped in the Caucasian-associated cluster. General study points: In a later analysis, a genetic analysis reported fewer productive-TCR N-insertions in an Asian-associated ancestry cluster than the cohort average. CMV serostatus stood as the only immune exposure information on hand. What was likely a sequencing artifact was a cluster of highly shared sequence variants.

The PCR contained 60 Vbeta and 13 Jbeta primers. This table comes from immunoSEQ multiplex PCR, and its TCRdb copy is limited to in-frame clones, with some not included. The profile shows roughly 100,000 clones, under 80% of them singletons. Sequencing was carried out using PBMCs. The chain links TRBV18 to TRBJ1-2; D unresolved. This TCR came from a middle-aged man in good health and CMV-seronegative. CDR3 DNA sequence: TGTGCCAGCTCAAGCACCGGGTTAGAAGCTAACTATGGCTACACCTTC. Its translation: CASSSTGLEANYGYTF.